These 3 T cell receptor beta chains share one sample of origin, sequenced in a study of blood T cell repertoires in COVID-19. Clones were sequenced by immunoSEQ multiplex PCR, and TCRdb holds only the in-frame ones, with some missing. Seen here are 150,000 to 200,000 clones, more than 75% observed once, and the top ten hold under 6%. The sequencing sample was made of peripheral blood. The receptor source for this set is a woman aged 50 to 60 with COVID-19, enrolled during active disease.

This chain connects TRBV3-1 (or the pseudogene TRBV3-2) to TRBJ1-6; weak D call: TRBD1 (6 bases). The germline gives CDR1 LGHDT, CDR2 YNNKEL (reference sequence). The CDR3 consists of 14 residues. With 5 bases removed from V and 10 bases from J, the gap between germline ends came to 15 bases. The CDR3 DNA sequence: TGTGCCAGCAGCACCCGACAGGCAGGCTCACCCCTCCACTTT. Its protein product is CASSTRQAGSPLHF.

The rearrangement uses TRBV5-6 and TRBJ1-5; weak D call: TRBD1 (5 bases). The CDR3 is 19 amino acids. V lost 2 bases and J lost 0, with 21 bases in between. CDR1 SGHDT and CDR2 YYEEEE come from the germline V gene. CDR3 region: CASSFPSGQKFYSNQPQHF. DNA of the CDR3: TGTGCCAGCAGCTTTCCATCTGGACAAAAATTTTATAGCAATCAGCCCCAGCATTTT. The full variable domain, in which reference TRBV5-6 and TRBJ1-5 provide the parts outside the CDR3, is DAGVTQSPTHLIKTRGQQVTLRCSPKSGHDTVSWYQQALGQGPQFIFQYYEEEERQRGNFPDRFSGHQFPNYSSELNVNALLLGDSALYLCASSFPSGQKFYSNQPQHFGDGTRLSIL.

Only a few counts were recorded for this clone. The rearrangement uses TRBV11-3 and TRBJ2-7, with D hard to call. Germline lookup yields CDR1 SGHNT and CDR2 YENEEA. The CDR3 consists of 14 residues. Trimming left V 1 base short and J 3 bases short, with 10 bases between. CDR3 sequence reads: CASSLGRVSYEQYF. CDR3 coding DNA: TGTGCCAGCAGCTTAGGTCGGGTTAGCTACGAGCAGTACTTC.